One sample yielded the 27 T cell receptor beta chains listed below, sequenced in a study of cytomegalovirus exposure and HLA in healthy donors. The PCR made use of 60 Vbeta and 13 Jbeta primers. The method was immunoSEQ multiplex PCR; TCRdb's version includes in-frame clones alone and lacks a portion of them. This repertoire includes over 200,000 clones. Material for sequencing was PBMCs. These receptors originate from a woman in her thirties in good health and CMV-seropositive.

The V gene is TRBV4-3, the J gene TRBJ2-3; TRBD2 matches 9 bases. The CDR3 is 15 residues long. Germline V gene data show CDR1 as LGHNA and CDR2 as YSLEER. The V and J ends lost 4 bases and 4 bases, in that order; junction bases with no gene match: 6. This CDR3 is CASSPGVAGADTQYF. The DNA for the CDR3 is TGCGCCAGCAGCCCCGGGGTAGCGGGAGCAGATACGCAGTATTTT.

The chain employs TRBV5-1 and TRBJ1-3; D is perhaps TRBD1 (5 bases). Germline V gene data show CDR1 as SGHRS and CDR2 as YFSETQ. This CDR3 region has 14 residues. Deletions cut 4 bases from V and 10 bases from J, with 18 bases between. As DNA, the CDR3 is TGCGCCAGCAGCACGGACGGGGGTGGTTGGACCATATATTTT. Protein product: CASSTDGGGWTIYF. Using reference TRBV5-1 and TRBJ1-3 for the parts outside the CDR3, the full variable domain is KAGVTQTPRYLIKTRGQQVTLSCSPISGHRSVSWYQQTPGQGLQFLFEYFSETQRNKGNFPGRFSGRQFSNSRSEMNVSTLELGDSALYLCASSTDGGGWTIYFGEGSWLTVV.

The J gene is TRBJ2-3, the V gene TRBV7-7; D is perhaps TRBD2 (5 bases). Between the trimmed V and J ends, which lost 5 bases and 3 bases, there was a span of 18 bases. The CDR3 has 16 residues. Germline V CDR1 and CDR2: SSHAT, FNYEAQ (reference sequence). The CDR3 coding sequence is TGTGCCAGCAGCCCCCTAACCCCGTGGGAGACAGATACGCAGTATTTT. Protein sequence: CASSPLTPWETDTQYF.

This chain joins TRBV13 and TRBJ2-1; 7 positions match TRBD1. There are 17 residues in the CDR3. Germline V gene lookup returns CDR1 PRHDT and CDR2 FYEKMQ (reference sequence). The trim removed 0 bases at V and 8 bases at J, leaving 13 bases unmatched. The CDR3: CASSLGHGQATSHEQFF. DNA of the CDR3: TGTGCCAGCAGCTTAGGCCATGGACAGGCAACATCGCATGAGCAGTTCTTC.

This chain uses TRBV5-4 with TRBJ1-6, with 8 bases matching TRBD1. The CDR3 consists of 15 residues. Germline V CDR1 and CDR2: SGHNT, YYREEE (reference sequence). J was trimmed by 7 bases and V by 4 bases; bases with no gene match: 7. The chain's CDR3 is CASSLQQGVNSPLHF. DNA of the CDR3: TGTGCCAGCAGCCTTCAACAGGGGGTGAATTCACCCCTCCACTTT. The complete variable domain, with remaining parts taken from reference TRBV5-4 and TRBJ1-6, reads ETGVTQSPTHLIKTRGQQVTLRCSSQSGHNTVSWYQQALGQGPQFIFQYYREEENGRGNFPPRFSGLQFPNYSSELNVNALELDDSALYLCASSLQQGVNSPLHFGNGTRLTVT.

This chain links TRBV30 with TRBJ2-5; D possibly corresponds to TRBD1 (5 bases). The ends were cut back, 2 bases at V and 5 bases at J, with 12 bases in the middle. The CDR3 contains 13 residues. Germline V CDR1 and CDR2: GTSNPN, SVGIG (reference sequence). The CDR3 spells CAWSRGARETQYF. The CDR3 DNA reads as TGTGCCTGGAGTCGTGGGGCCCGGGAGACCCAGTACTTC.

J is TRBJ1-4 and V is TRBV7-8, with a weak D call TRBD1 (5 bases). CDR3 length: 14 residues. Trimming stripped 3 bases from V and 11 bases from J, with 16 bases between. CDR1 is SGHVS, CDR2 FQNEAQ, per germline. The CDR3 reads CASSFFETVDKLFF. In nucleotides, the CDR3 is TGTGCCAGCAGCTTTTTCGAGACAGTCGACAAACTGTTTTTT.

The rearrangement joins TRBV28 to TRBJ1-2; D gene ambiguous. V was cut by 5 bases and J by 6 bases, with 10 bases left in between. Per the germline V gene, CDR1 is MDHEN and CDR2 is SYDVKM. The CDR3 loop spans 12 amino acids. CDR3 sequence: CASSLPSDGYTF. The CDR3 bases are TGTGCCAGCAGTCTCCCGAGTGATGGCTACACCTTC.

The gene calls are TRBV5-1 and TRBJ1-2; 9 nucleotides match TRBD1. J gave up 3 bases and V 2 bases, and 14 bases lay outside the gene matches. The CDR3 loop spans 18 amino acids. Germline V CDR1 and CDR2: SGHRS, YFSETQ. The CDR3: CASSLEWDRALSDYGYTF. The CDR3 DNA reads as TGCGCCAGCAGCTTAGAGTGGGACAGGGCGCTCTCGGACTATGGCTACACCTTC.

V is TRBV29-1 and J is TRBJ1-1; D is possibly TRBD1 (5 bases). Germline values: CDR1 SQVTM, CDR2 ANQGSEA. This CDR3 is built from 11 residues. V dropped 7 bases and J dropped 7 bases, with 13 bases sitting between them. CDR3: CSAGRVREAFF. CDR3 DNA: TGCAGCGCCGGCAGGGTCCGTGAAGCTTTCTTT. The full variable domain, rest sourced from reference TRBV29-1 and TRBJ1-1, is SAVISQKPSRDICQRGTSLTIQCQVDSQVTMMFWYRQQPGQSLTLIATANQGSEATYESGFVIDKFPISRPNLTFSTLTVSNMSPEDSSIYLCSAGRVREAFFGQGTRLTVV.

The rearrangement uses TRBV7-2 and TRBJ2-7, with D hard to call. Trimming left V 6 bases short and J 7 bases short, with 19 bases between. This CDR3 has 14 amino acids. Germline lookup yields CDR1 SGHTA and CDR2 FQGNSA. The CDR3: CASSVGMTSGEQYF. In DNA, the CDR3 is TGTGCCAGCAGTGTGGGTATGACCTCGGGTGAGCAGTACTTC.

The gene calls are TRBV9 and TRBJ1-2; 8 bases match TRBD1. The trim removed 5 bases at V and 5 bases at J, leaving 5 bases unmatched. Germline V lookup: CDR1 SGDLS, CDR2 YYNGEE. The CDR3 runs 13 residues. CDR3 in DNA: TGTGCCAGCAGTGTTGACAGGGGTTATGGCTACACCTTC. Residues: CASSVDRGYGYTF.

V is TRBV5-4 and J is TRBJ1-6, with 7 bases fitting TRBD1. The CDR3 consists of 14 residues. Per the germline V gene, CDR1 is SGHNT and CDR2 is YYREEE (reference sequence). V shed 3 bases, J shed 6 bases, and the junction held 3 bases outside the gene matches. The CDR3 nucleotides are TGTGCCAGCAGCTCCGGGACAGCTAATTCACCCCTCCACTTT. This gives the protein CASSSGTANSPLHF. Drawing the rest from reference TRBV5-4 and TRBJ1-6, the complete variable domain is ETGVTQSPTHLIKTRGQQVTLRCSSQSGHNTVSWYQQALGQGPQFIFQYYREEENGRGNFPPRFSGLQFPNYSSELNVNALELDDSALYLCASSSGTANSPLHFGNGTRLTVT.

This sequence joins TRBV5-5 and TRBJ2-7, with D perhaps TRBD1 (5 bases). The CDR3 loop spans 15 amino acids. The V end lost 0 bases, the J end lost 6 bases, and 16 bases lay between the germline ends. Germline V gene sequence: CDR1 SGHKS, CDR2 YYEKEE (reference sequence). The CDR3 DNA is TGTGCCAGCAGCTTGGGGGGCAGGGTTCCGACCGAGCAGTACTTC. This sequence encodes CASSLGGRVPTEQYF.

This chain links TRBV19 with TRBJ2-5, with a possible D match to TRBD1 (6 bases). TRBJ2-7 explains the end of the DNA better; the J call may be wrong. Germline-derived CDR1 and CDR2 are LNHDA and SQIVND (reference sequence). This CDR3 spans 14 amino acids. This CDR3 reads CASSISPGAHEQYF. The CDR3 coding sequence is TGTGCCAGTAGTATATCCCCAGGGGCCCACGAGCAGTACTTC.

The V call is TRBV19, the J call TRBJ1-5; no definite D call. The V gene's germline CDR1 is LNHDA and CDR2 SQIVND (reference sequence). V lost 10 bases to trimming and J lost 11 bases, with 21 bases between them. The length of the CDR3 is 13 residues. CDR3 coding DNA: TGTGCCACCGGAGGGAGGGAACCATACACCCAGCATTTT. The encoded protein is CATGGREPYTQHF.

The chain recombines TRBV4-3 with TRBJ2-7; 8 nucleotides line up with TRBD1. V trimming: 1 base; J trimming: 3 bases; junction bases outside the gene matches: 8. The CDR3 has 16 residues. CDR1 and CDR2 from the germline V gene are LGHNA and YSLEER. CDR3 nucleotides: TGCGCCAGCAGCCAAGCTGCCAGGGGGCAGGGCTACGAGCAGTACTTC. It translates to CASSQAARGQGYEQYF.

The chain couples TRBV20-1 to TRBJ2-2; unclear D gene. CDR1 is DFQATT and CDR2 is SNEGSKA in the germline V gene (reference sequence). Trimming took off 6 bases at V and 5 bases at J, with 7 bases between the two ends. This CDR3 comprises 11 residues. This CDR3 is CSARKTGELFF. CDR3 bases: TGCAGTGCGAGGAAGACCGGGGAGCTGTTTTTT.

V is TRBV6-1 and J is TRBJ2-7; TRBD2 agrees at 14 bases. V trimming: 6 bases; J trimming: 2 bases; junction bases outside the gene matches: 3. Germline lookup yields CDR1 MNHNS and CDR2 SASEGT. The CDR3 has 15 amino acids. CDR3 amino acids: CASRTTSGGAYEQYF. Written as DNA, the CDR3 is TGTGCCAGCAGGACGACTAGCGGGGGGGCCTACGAGCAGTACTTC.

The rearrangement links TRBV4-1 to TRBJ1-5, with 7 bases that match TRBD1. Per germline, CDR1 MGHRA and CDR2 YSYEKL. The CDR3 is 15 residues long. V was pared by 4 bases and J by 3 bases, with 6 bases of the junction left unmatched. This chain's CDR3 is CASSRKDRNNQPQHF. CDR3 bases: TGCGCCAGCAGCCGTAAGGACAGGAACAATCAGCCCCAGCATTTT.

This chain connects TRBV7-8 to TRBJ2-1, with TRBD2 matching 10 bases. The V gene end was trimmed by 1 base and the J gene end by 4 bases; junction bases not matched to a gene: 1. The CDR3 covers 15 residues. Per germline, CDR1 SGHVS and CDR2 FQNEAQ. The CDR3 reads CASSLGTSGYNEQFF. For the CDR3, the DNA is TGTGCCAGCAGCTTAGGGACTAGCGGTTACAATGAGCAGTTCTTC.

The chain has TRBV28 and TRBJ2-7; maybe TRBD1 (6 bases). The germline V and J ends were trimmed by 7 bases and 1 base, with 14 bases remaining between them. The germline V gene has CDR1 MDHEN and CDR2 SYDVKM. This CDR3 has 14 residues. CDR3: CASKDSNPSYEQYF. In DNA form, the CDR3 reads TGTGCCAGCAAGGACAGCAATCCTTCCTACGAGCAGTACTTC.

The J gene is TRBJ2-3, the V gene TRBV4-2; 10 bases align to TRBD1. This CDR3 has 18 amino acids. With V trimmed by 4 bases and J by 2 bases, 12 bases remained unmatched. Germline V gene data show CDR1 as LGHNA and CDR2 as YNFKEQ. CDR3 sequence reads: CASSPRVPGTGDTDTQYF. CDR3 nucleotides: TGTGCCAGCAGCCCTAGGGTCCCAGGGACAGGGGACACAGATACGCAGTATTTT.

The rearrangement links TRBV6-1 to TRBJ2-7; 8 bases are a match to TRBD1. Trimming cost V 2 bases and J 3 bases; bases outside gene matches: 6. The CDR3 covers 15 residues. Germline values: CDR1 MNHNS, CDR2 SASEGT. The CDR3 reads CASSERQGPVYEQYF. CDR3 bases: TGTGCCAGCAGTGAAAGACAGGGGCCTGTCTACGAGCAGTACTTC.

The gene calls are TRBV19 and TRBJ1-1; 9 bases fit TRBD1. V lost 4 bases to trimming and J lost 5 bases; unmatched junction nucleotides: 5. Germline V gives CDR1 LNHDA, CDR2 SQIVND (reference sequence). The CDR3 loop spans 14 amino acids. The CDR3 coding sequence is TGTGCCAGTAGTAGGAGAGGACAGGGGACTGAAGCTTTCTTT. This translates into CASSRRGQGTEAFF.

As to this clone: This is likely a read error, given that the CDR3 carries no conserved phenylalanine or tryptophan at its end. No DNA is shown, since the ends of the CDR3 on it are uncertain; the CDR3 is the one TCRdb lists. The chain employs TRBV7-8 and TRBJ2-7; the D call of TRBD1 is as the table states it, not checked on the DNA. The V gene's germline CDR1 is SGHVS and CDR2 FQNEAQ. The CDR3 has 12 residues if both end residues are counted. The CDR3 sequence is CASSFSGTALTY.

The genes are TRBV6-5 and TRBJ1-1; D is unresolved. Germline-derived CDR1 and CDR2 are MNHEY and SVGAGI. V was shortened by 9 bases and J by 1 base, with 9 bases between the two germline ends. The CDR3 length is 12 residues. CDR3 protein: CASRAGNTEAFF. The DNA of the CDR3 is TGTGCCAGTCGCGCGGGGAACACTGAAGCTTTCTTT.